The present T cell receptor beta chain was sequenced within a study of blood T cell repertoires in COVID-19. The authors' processing: Reference gene primer amplification yielded estimated nucleated cell counts. The protocol was immunoSEQ multiplex PCR, while the TCRdb copy is restricted to in-frame clones and leaves out a portion. For V, J and clone size, that table is used; D and trimming come from the DNA. Seen here are more than 65,000 clones, roughly 80% observed once, and the top ten hold about 15%. The sequencing sample was made of peripheral blood. This TCR derives from a man in his 60s with acute or convalescent COVID-19.

CDR3 amino acids: CASSPGTSGGGTDTQYF. The CDR3, as DNA: TGTGCCAGCAGCCCCGGGACTAGCGGGGGGGGCACAGATACGCAGTATTTT. This chain uses TRBV5-5 with TRBJ2-3, with 16 positions matching TRBD2. CDR1 and CDR2 from the germline V gene are SGHKS and YYEKEE (reference sequence). With V trimmed by 4 bases and J by 1 base, 3 bases remained unmatched. There are 17 residues in the CDR3.